Following are 2 T cell receptor beta chains from one sample sequenced in a study of human T cells and chemical hapten exposure. TCRdb itself ran the RACE reads through MiXCR, one entry per CDR3 protein. The sample records 95,000 or so distinct CDR3 sequences, about 10% being singletons. Regarding time point: patch test 2, 6 weeks after DPC sensitization. This sample's treatment: therapeutic diphenylcyclopropenone sensitization with weekly scalp DPC. The sample in question was whole blood, obtained in connection with sensitization to the hapten diphenylcyclopropenone (DPC). The origin of the receptors is a woman aged 40 to 50 with alopecia areata. Some clones in this sample may be carry-over from other donors' samples.

This clonotype appeared many times. The chain carries TRBV9 and TRBJ2-4, with 13 bases that match TRBD2. Looked up from germline, CDR1 is SGDLS and CDR2 is YYNGEE. V was pared by 3 bases and J by 1 base, with 1 base of the junction left unmatched. The CDR3 consists of 16 residues. CDR3 residues: CASSEGLAGAKNIQYF. The DNA for the CDR3 is TGTGCCAGCAGCGAGGGACTAGCGGGGGCCAAAAACATTCAGTACTTC.

The chain couples TRBV7-2 to TRBJ2-5, with 8 bases fitting TRBD2. J was trimmed by 1 base and V by 2 bases; bases with no gene match: 6. The CDR3 contains 16 residues. Germline loops: CDR1 SGHTA, CDR2 FQGNSA. This CDR3 reads CASSLSSRGGQETQYF. CDR3 DNA: TGTGCCAGCAGCTTATCTAGTCGGGGGGGCCAAGAGACCCAGTACTTC. The whole variable domain, remainder taken from reference TRBV7-2 and TRBJ2-5, is GAGVSQSPSNKVTEKGKDVELRCDPISGHTALYWYRQSLGQGLEFLIYFQGNSAPDKSGLPSDRFSAERTGGSVSTLTIQRTQQEDSAVYLCASSLSSRGGQETQYFGPGTRLLVL.